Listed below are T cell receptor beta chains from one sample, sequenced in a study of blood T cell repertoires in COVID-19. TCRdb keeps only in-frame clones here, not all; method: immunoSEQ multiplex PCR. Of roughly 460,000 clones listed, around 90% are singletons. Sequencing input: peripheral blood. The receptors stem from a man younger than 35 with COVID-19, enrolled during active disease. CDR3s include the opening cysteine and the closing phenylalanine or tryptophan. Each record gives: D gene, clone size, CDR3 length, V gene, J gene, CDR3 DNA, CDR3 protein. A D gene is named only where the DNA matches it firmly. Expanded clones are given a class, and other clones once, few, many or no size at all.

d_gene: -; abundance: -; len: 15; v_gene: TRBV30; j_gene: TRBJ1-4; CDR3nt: TGTGCCTGGAGGGAGTCGAAAACTTTGAGGGAAAAACTGTTTTTT; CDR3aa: CAWRESKTLREKLFF
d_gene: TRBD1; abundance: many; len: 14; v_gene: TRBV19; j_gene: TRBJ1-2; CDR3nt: TGTGCCAGTAGCCACCCCGGGACAGGGGTAGGCTACACCTTC; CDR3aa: CASSHPGTGVGYTF
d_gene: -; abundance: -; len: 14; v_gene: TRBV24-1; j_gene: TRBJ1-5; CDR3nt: TGTGCCACCAGTGATCCGACAGTCCAGCAGCCCCAGCATTTT; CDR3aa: CATSDPTVQQPQHF
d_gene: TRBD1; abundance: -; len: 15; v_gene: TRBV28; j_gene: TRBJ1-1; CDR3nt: TGTGCCAGCGGACTCCAGGGGGCGCGATACACTGAAGCTTTCTTT; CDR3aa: CASGLQGARYTEAFF
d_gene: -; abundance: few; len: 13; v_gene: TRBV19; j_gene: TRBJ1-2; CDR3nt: TGTGCCAGAAGACAGGACAAAGGGTATGGCTACACCTTC; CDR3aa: CARRQDKGYGYTF
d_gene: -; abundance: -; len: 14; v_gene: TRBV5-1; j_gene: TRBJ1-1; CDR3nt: TGCGCCAGCAGCTCGGACGGGGAAGACACTGAAGCTTTCTTT; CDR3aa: CASSSDGEDTEAFF
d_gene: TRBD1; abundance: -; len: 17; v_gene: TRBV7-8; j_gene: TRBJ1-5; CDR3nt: TGTGCCAGCTCCCCGGGACAGGGAGTTGATAGCAATCAGCCCCAGCATTTT; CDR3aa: CASSPGQGVDSNQPQHF
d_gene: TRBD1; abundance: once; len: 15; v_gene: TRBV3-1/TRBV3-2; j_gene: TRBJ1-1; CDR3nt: TGTGCCAGCAGCCAAGGCGGGACAGAGAACACTGAAGCTTTCTTT; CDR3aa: CASSQGGTENTEAFF
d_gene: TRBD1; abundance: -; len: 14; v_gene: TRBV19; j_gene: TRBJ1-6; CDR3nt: TGTGCTTCCTGCCCCGGGACAGGGACTTCACCCCTCCACTTT; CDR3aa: CASCPGTGTSPLHF
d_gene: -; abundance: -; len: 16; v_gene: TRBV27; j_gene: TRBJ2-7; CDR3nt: TGTGCCAGCAGTTTATCAATTGGCGTTAGCGGCTACGAGCAGTACTTC; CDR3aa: CASSLSIGVSGYEQYF
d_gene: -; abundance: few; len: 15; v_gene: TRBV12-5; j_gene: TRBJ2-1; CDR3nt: TGTGCTAGTGGTTTGGGGATAGCTACCTACAATGAGCAGTTCTTC; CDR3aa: CASGLGIATYNEQFF
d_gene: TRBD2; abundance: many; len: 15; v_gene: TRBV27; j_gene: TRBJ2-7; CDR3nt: TGTGCCAGCAGTTTATCGTCGGGAGGGCCTTCCCAGCAGTACTTC; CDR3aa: CASSLSSGGPSQQYF
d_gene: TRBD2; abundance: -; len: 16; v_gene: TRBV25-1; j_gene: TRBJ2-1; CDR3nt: TGTGCCAGCAGTGAAAATCCGGGAGGAGTAAGTAGTGAGCAGTTCTTC; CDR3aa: CASSENPGGVSSEQFF
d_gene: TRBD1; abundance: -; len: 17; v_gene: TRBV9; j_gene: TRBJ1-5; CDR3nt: TGTGCCAGCAGTCCAGGGGGCCCACCAGGAAGCAATCAGCCCCAGCATTTT; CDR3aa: CASSPGGPPGSNQPQHF
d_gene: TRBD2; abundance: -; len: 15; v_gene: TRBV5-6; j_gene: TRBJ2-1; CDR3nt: TGTGCCAGCACCCGGGGGACTAGCGGACCCAATGAGCAGTTCTTC; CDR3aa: CASTRGTSGPNEQFF
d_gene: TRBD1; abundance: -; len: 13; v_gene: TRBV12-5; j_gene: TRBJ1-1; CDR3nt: TGTGCTATTACCCGACAGGGCAACACTGAAGCTTTCTTT; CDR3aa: CAITRQGNTEAFF
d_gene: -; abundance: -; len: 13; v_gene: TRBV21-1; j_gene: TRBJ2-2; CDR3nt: TGTGCCAGCAGCGTAAAAGTTCTCCGACAGGGTAACTTT; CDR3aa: CASSVKVLRQGNF
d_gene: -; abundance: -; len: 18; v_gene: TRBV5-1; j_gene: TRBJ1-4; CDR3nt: TGCGCCAGCAGCTTGGCTCAGGGAACACCGTCAACTAATGAAAAACTGTTTTTT; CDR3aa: CASSLAQGTPSTNEKLFF
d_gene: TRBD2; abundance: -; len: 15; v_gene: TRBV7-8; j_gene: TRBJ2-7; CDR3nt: TGTGCCAGCAGTCCTATCTACCGGGGGGAATACGAGCAGTACTTC; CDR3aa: CASSPIYRGEYEQYF
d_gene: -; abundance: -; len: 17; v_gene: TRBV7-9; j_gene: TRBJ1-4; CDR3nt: TGTGCCAGCAGCTCTCGGACATCCATATCAACTAATGAAAAACTGTTTTTT; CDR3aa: CASSSRTSISTNEKLFF
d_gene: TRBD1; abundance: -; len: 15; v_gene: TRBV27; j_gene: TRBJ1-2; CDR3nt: TGTGCCAGCAGTCCAGGACAGGGGGTGAACTATGGCTACACCTTC; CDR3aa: CASSPGQGVNYGYTF
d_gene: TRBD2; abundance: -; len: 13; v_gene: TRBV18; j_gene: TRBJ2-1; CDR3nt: TGCGCCGGGACTAGCGGGAGGGATACGAAGCAGTTCTTC; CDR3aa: CAGTSGRDTKQFF
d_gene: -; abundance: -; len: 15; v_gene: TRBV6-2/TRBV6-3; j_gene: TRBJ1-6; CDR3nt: TGTGCCAGCAGCCAGTTCGGGACTGGTAATTCACCCCTCCACTTT; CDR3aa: CASSQFGTGNSPLHF
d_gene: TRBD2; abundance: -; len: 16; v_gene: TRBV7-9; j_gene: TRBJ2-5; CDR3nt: TGTGCCAGCAGCCCCCCGACTAGCGGCCCTCTCGGAGTCCAGTACTTC; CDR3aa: CASSPPTSGPLGVQYF
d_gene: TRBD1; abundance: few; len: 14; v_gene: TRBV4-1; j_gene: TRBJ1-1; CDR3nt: TGCGCCAGCAGCCAACGAACAGGGGAAAGTGAAGCTTTCTTT; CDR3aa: CASSQRTGESEAFF
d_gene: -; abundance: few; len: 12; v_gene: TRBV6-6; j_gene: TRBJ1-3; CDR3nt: TGTGCCAGCAGAGCTTCTGGAAACACCATATATTTT; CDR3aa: CASRASGNTIYF
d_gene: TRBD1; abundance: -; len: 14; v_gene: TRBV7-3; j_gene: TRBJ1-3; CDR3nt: TGTGCCAGCAGCGACCAGGGGGCTGGAAACACCATATATTTT; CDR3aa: CASSDQGAGNTIYF
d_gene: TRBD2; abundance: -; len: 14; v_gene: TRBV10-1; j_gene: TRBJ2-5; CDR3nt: TGCGCCAGCAGTGACGGGACTAGCGGGGGGACCCAGTACTTC; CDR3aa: CASSDGTSGGTQYF
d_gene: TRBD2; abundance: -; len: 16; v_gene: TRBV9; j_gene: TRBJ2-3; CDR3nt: TGTGCCAGCAGCGTAGTGACTAGCGGAGGCACAGATACGCAGTATTTT; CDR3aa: CASSVVTSGGTDTQYF
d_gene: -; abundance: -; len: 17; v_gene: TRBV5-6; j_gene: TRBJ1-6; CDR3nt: TGTGCCAGCAGCTCATGGACGGACAGCTCCTATAATTCACCCCTCCACTTT; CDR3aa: CASSSWTDSSYNSPLHF
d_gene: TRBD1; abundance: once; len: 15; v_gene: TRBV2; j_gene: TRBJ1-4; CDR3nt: TGTGCCAGCAGTGTCTTAGGACAGGGTAATGAAAAACTGTTTTTT; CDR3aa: CASSVLGQGNEKLFF
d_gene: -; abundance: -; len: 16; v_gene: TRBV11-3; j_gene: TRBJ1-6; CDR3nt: TGTGCCAGCAGCATCGGCCCCATAGGAGGAAATTCACCCCTCCACTTT; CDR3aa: CASSIGPIGGNSPLHF
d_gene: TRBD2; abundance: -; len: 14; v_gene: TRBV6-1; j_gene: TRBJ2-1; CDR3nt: TGTGCCAGCAGTGAAAGCGGGGGGCCAAATGAGCAGTTCTTC; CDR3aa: CASSESGGPNEQFF
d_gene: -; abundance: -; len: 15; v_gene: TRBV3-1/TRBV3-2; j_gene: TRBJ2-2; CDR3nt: TGTGCCAGCAGCCTGACCCTAGAAAGCACCGGGGAGCTGTTTTTT; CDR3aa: CASSLTLESTGELFF
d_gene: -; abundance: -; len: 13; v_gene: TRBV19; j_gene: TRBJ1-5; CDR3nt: TGTGCCAGTAGCGACTCGCACAATCAGCCCCAGCATTTT; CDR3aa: CASSDSHNQPQHF
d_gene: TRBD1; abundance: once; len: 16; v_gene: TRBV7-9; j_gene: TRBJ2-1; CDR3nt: TGTGCCAGCAGACACCACGACAGGGGGTTCGACAATGAGCAGTTCTTC; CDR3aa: CASRHHDRGFDNEQFF
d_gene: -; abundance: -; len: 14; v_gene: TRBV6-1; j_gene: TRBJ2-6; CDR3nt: TGTGCCAGCAGTGAATTTGAGGCCACCAACGTCCTGACTTTC; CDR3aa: CASSEFEATNVLTF